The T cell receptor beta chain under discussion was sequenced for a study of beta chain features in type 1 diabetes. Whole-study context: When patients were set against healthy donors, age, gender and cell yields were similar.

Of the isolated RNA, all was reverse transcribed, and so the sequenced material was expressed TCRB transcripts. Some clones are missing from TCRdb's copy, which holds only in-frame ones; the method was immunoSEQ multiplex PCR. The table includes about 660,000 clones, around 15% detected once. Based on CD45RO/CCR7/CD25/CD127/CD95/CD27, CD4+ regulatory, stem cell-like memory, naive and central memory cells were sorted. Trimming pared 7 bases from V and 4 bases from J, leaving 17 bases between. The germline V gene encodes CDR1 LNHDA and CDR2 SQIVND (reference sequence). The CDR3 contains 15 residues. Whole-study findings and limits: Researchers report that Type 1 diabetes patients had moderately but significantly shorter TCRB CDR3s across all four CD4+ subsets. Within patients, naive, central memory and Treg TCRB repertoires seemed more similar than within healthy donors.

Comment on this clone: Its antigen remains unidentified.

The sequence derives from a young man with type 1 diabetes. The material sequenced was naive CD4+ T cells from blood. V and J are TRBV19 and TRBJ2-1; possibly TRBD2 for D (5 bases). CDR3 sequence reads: CASTSRGGSYNEQFF. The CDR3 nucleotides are TGTGCCAGTACCTCCCGTGGAGGTTCATACAATGAGCAGTTCTTC.